This T cell receptor beta chain was captured by sequencing in a study of blood T cell repertoires in COVID-19 (TCRdb year 2020). A note on the overall study: Samples from collaborators originated in the United States, Italy and Spain and spanned both the acute and convalescent phases of COVID-19. The material from the prospective study consisted of cDNA or gDNA derived from T cells, B-cell-depleted T cells, or PBMCs. The dataset comprised deeply sampled blood TCRbeta repertoires from subjects exposed to, actively infected with, or recovered from COVID-19. A freely available public database, intended as a resource for researchers studying the immune response to SARS-CoV-2, is where the repertoires were released. The samples were drawn from the first 160 participants of the ongoing ImmuneRACE study and from 1,254 subjects provided by 6 global collaborators. The sample metadata nearly always contained a de-identified subject ID, COVID-19 status, age in years and sex. HLA class I and class II types, where available, came from metadata supplied by the sample provider rather than from assay-based typing.

Concerning this clone: The antigen it recognizes is unknown. The sample holds no much larger clone one base away, and base qualities are not on file.

Paper-wide results and their limitations: Clinical and demographic metadata were provided uncurated, with the amount varying by source and participant.

Whole blood was collected in K2EDTA tubes by collaborating institutions according to the institutions' own protocols. For TCRbeta analysis, collaborators shipped samples in one of three forms: frozen whole blood, isolated PBMCs, or DNA extracted from either of those sample types. The immunoSEQ Assay, a bias-controlled multiplex PCR, was used to amplify TCRbeta CDR3 regions from genomic DNA. The authors processed their data as follows. The number of nucleated cells in each sample was estimated from the amplification of reference gene primers within the assay. To quantify the absolute abundance of each unique TCRbeta CDR3 rearrangement, sequence reads were collapsed and filtered. For each sample, productive Simpson clonality was calculated as the square root of Simpson's diversity index across productive rearrangements. TCRdb obtained this table from immuneACCESS and retained in-frame rearrangements with V and J assigned. These tables miss some clones; where compared with another copy, unresolved V genes account for less than half of the shortfall, and the remainder is unexplained. D and trimming come from the DNA, and the V and J calls and clone size come from that table. This sample lists some 120,000 clones; about 80% were detected once. The ten most abundant clones make up roughly 7% of the sample.

Sequenced material: peripheral blood. This sequence originates from an older man with active or convalescent COVID-19.

The nucleotide sequence is given as TGTGCCACCAGCCAAACGCCCGGGACAGGCAACACCGGGGAGCTGTTTTTT. This gives the protein CATSQTPGTGNTGELFF. The sequence is built from TRBV24-1 and TRBJ2-2; TRBD1 lines up with 8 middle nucleotides. Spanning cysteine to phenylalanine, the CDR3 consists of 17 amino acids. Kept here is only the CDR3 DNA, which spans 51 bases and is read in frame from base 1. Trimming takes 7 bases off V and 2 bases off J; junction bases not matched to a gene: 11. CDR1 and CDR2 are drawn from the germline V gene: KGHDR, SFDVKD.